The rows below give T cell receptor beta chains drawn from one sample of a study of CD8+ T cells in alopecia areata. The protocol was immunoSEQ multiplex PCR, while the TCRdb copy is restricted to in-frame clones and leaves out a portion. The table lists about 110,000 clones, approximately 59% of them singletons, with roughly 20% in the top ten. Material: CD8+ T cells sorted from blood. The receptors shown here come from a human donor in good health. CDR3s include the opening cysteine and the closing phenylalanine or tryptophan. Where a row states a size, it is once, few, many or the class of an expanded clone; other rows omit it.

j_gene | len | abundance | v_gene | CDR3aa
TRBJ1-2 | 16 | - | TRBV5-6 | CASSLGTGAPYYGYTF
TRBJ1-1 | 14 | - | TRBV7-9 | CASSRAAMNTEAFF
TRBJ1-2 | 14 | - | TRBV6-6 | CASSSTGGIYGYTF
TRBJ1-1 | 10 | - | TRBV29-1 | CSVEVGEAFF
TRBJ2-1 | 16 | - | TRBV7-8 | CASSQTRLAEYNEQFF
TRBJ1-6 | 16 | few | TRBV5-1 | CASSSAALAFNSPLHF
TRBJ2-7 | 15 | few | TRBV7-6 | CASSFGTSGPYEQYF
TRBJ2-7 | 13 | - | TRBV5-6 | CASSQGHTYEQYF
TRBJ2-5 | 16 | - | TRBV13 | CASRTGLAGSGGTQYF
TRBJ1-2 | 14 | - | TRBV4-1 | CASSQPGTGRGYTF
TRBJ1-4 | 17 | - | TRBV10-2 | CASSEIFPGGAGEKLFF
TRBJ1-5 | 16 | - | TRBV4-1 | CASSQEWVYSNQPQHF
TRBJ1-5 | 13 | - | TRBV29-1 | CAARQGMAQPQHF
TRBJ2-3 | 15 | once | TRBV15 | CATSPGGTGTDTQYF
TRBJ1-1 | 11 | - | TRBV19 | CASSIGGGAFF
TRBJ1-2 | 12 | once | TRBV25-1 | CASSRNLDGATF
TRBJ2-1 | 14 | - | TRBV9 | CASSGSWSYNEQFF
TRBJ1-2 | 13 | few | TRBV30 | CAWRQTGLRGYTF
TRBJ2-7 | 16 | few | TRBV6-1 | CASSGALGGGSDEQYF
TRBJ2-3 | 17 | few | TRBV25-1 | CASSESASGPSTDTQYF
TRBJ2-5 | 15 | - | TRBV4-3 | CASSQMGGPQETQYF
TRBJ2-7 | 12 | - | TRBV29-1 | CSVRDSSYEQYF
TRBJ1-2 | 15 | - | TRBV7-9 | CASSLVMGQGPGYTF
TRBJ2-1 | 16 | - | TRBV13 | CASSPGAGVSYNEQFF
TRBJ1-6 | 15 | - | TRBV5-1 | CASSFYGTVNSPLHF
TRBJ1-1 | 16 | - | TRBV2 | CASSEASHGGDTEAFF
TRBJ2-7 | 13 | - | TRBV14 | CASSQGDSYEQYF
TRBJ1-2 | 14 | - | TRBV29-1 | CSAEGQGPNYGYTF
TRBJ1-2 | 13 | - | TRBV7-9 | CASSTGGVYGYTF
TRBJ2-1 | 14 | - | TRBV7-8 | CASSLDAAYNEQFF
TRBJ2-7 | 16 | - | TRBV4-1 | CASSPRGLAEIYEQYF
TRBJ1-4 | 12 | - | TRBV5-6 | CASSLSNEKLFF
TRBJ1-1 | 17 | - | TRBV18 | CASSPPGEDNRNTEAFF
TRBJ2-1 | 15 | - | TRBV27 | CASSPISGGAKNQFF
TRBJ2-7 | 12 | - | TRBV7-9 | CASSLGPRQRYF
TRBJ2-1 | 13 | - | TRBV5-1 | CASRWAPYNEQFF
TRBJ2-3 | 12 | - | TRBV11-2 | CASSLLRDGPQF
TRBJ2-5 | 17 | - | TRBV25-1 | CASSEGSGDRTQETQYF
TRBJ2-7 | 17 | once | TRBV4-3 | CASSQDLRTGDIYEQYF
TRBJ1-2 | 12 | - | TRBV9 | CASSSGGAGYTF
TRBJ2-1 | 11 | - | TRBV30 | CAWSVAYEQFF
TRBJ2-1 | 16 | - | TRBV7-9 | CASSLAKAGVHDEQFF
TRBJ1-5 | 14 | - | TRBV4-1 | CASSQQGSKQPQHF
TRBJ2-7 | 12 | - | TRBV13 | CASISSRGEQYF
TRBJ2-3 | 15 | - | TRBV6-5 | CASSPSGGLTDTQYF
TRBJ1-2 | 13 | few | TRBV5-6 | CASTLGGGWGYTF
TRBJ1-2 | 12 | - | TRBV29-1 | CSVGDRGYGYTF
TRBJ2-1 | 18 | - | TRBV5-1 | CASSLVASGGLSYNEQFF
TRBJ2-1 | 15 | - | TRBV4-3 | CASSQSWTGGWEQFF
TRBJ1-2 | 13 | - | TRBV6-5 | CASGQEANYGYTF
TRBJ1-1 | 15 | - | TRBV5-6 | CASSWDRRWDTEAFF
TRBJ1-6 | 15 | few | TRBV15 | CATSGGQGATSPLHF
TRBJ2-5 | 14 | - | TRBV13 | CASSFARTGETQYF
TRBJ2-5 | 13 | - | TRBV4-1 | CASSQSGPGTQYF
TRBJ1-1 | 12 | - | TRBV30 | CAWSTGGTEAFF